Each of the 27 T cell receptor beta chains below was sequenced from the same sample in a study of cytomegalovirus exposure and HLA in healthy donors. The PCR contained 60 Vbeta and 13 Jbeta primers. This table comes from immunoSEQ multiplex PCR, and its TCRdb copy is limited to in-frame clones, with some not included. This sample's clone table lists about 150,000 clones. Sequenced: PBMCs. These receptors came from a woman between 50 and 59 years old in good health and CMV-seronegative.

CDR3 nucleotide sequence: TGTGCCAGCAGTCAACAGGGCCCCGAGGTGAATGAGCAGTTCTTC. It specifies CASSQQGPEVNEQFF. The V gene is TRBV5-5, the J gene TRBJ2-1, with D maybe TRBD1 (6 bases). V lost 5 bases, J lost 7 bases, and 19 bases lay in between. CDR1 is SGHKS, CDR2 YYEKEE, per germline (reference sequence). The CDR3 consists of 15 residues.

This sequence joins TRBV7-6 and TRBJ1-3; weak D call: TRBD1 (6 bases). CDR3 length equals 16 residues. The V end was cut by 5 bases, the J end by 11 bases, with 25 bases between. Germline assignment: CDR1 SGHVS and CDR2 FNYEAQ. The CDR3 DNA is TGTGCCAGCAGCCAAGAGGGGGAGAGGGGCTTATTGGCCATATATTTT. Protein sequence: CASSQEGERGLLAIYF.

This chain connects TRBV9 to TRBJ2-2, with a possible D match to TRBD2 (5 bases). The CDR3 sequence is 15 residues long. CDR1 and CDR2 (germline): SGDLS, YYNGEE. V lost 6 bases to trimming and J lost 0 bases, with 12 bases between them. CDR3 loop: CASKGEAANTGELFF. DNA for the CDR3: TGTGCCAGCAAGGGAGAAGCCGCGAACACCGGGGAGCTGTTTTTT.

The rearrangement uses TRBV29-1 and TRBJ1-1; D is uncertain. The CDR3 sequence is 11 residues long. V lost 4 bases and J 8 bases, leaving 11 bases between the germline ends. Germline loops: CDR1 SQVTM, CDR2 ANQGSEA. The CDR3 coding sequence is TGCAGCGTTGGAGGGAGGCGCGAAGCTTTCTTT. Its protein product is CSVGGRREAFF. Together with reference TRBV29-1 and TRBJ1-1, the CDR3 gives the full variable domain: SAVISQKPSRDICQRGTSLTIQCQVDSQVTMMFWYRQQPGQSLTLIATANQGSEATYESGFVIDKFPISRPNLTFSTLTVSNMSPEDSSIYLCSVGGRREAFFGQGTRLTVV.

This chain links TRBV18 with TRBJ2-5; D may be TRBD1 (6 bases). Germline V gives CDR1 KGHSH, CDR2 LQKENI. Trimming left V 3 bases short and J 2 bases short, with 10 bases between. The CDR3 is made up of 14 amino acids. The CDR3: CASSPYRDQETQYF. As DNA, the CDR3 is TGTGCCAGCTCACCCTACAGGGATCAAGAGACCCAGTACTTC.

The CDR3, as DNA: TGCAGCGTACAACAGGGTGCAACTAATGAAAAACTGTTTTTT. Amino acids: CSVQQGATNEKLFF. J is TRBJ1-4 and V is TRBV29-1; perhaps TRBD1 as D (6 bases). This CDR3 is 14 amino acids long. V lost 6 bases and J 0 bases, leaving 11 bases between the germline ends. Germline loops: CDR1 SQVTM, CDR2 ANQGSEA.

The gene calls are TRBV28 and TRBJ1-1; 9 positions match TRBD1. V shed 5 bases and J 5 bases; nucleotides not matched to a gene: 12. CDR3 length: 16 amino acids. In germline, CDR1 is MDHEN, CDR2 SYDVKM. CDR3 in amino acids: CASSRYRGQGRTEAFF. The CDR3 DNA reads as TGTGCCAGCAGTCGATACAGGGGGCAAGGGAGGACTGAAGCTTTCTTT.

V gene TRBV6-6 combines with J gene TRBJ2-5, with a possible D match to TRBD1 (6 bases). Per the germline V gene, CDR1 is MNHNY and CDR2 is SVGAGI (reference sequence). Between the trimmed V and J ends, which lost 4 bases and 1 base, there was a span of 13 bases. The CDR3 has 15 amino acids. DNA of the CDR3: TGTGCCAGCAGTTTGGACAGCACGTTCCAAGAGACCCAGTACTTC. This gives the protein CASSLDSTFQETQYF.

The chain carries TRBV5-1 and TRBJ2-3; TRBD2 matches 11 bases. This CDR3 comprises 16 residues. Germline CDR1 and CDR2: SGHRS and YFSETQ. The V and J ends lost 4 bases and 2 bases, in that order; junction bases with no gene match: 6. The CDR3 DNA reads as TGCGCCAGCAGCGTACTACTAGCGGGGGACACAGATACGCAGTATTTT. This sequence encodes CASSVLLAGDTDTQYF.

The CDR3: CASTPSGLAVPNEQFF. The CDR3 nucleotides read TGTGCCAGCACTCCTTCAGGGCTAGCGGTTCCCAATGAGCAGTTCTTC. V usage is TRBV28 and J usage is TRBJ2-1; 7 bases are shared with TRBD2. This CDR3 is 16 amino acids long. Germline trimming cut 7 bases from V and 6 bases from J; bases unmatched to any gene: 15. CDR1 is MDHEN and CDR2 is SYDVKM in the germline V gene.

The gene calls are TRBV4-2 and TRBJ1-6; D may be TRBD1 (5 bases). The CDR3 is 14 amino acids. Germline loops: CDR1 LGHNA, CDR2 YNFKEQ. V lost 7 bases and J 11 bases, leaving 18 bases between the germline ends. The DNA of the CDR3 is TGTGCCAGCACTTCCCAGGGTGTTAGGACACCCCTCCACTTT. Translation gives CASTSQGVRTPLHF.

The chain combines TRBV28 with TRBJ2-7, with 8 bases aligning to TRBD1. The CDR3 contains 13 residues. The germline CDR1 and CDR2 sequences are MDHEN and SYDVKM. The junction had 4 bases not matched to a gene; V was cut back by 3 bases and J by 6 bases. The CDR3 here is CASSLGQVFEQYF. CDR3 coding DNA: TGTGCCAGCAGTTTGGGACAGGTCTTCGAGCAGTACTTC.

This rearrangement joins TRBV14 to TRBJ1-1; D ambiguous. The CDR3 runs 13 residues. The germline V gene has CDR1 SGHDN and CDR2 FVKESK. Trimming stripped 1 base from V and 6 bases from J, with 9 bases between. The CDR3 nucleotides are TGTGCCAGCAGCCAAGGGTGGGGAGCTGAAGCTTTCTTT. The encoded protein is CASSQGWGAEAFF. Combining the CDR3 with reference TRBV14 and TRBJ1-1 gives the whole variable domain EAGVTQFPSHSVIEKGQTVTLRCDPISGHDNLYWYRRVMGKEIKFLLHFVKESKQDESGMPNNRFLAERTGGTYSTLKVQPAELEDSGVYFCASSQGWGAEAFFGQGTRLTVV.

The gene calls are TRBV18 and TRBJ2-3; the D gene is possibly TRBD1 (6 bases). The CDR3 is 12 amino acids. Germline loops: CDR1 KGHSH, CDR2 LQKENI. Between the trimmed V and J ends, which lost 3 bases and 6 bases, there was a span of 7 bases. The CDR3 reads CASSPTGDTQYF. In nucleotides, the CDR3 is TGTGCCAGCTCACCCACAGGGGATACGCAGTATTTT.

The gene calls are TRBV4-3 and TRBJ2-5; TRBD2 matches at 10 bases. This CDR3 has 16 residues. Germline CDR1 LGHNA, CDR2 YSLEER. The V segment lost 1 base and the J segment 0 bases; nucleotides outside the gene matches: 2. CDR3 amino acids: CASSQGTSGNQETQYF. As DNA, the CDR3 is TGCGCCAGCAGCCAAGGAACTAGCGGGAACCAAGAGACCCAGTACTTC.

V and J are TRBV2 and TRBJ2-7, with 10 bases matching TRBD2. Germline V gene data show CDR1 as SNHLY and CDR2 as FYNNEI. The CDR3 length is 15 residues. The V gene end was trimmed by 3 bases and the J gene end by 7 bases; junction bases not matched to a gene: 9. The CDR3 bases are TGTGCCAGCAGTGACCCCAGCGGGGGGGCGGGGGAGCAGTACTTC. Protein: CASSDPSGGAGEQYF. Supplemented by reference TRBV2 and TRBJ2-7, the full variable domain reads EPEVTQTPSHQVTQMGQEVILRCVPISNHLYFYWYRQILGQKVEFLVSFYNNEISEKSEIFDDQFSVERPDGSNFTLKIRSTKLEDSAMYFCASSDPSGGAGEQYFGPGTRLTVT.

The CDR3 region is CASSELQGFGGGYTF. The CDR3 nucleotides are TGTGCCAGCAGTGAACTTCAGGGGTTTGGAGGTGGCTACACCTTC. The gene calls are TRBV25-1 and TRBJ1-2; possible D gene TRBD1, 6 bases. CDR3 size: 15 residues. V lost 2 bases and J lost 7, with 17 bases in between. Germline V gene sequence: CDR1 MGHDK, CDR2 SYGVNS.

Here the CDR3 DNA reads TGTGCCAGCAGTTCGGGACTAGCGGGGGGCAATGAGCAGTTCTTC. It codes for CASSSGLAGGNEQFF. The chain links TRBV7-2 to TRBJ2-1, with 15 bases fitting TRBD2. Trimming at V came to 6 bases and at J to 6 bases, leaving 3 bases not matched to a gene. This CDR3 comprises 15 residues. Per the germline V gene, CDR1 is SGHTA and CDR2 is FQGNSA.

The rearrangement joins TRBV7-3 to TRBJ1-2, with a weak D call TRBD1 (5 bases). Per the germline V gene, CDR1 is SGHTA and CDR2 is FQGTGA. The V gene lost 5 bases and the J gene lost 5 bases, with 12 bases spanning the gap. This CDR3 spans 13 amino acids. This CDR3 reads CASSPQEGYGYTF. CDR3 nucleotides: TGTGCCAGCAGCCCACAGGAAGGGTATGGCTACACCTTC. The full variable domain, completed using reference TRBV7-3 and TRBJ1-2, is GAGVSQTPSNKVTEKGKYVELRCDPISGHTALYWYRQSLGQGPEFLIYFQGTGAADDSGLPNDRFFAVRPEGSVSTLKIQRTERGDSAVYLCASSPQEGYGYTFGSGTRLTVV.

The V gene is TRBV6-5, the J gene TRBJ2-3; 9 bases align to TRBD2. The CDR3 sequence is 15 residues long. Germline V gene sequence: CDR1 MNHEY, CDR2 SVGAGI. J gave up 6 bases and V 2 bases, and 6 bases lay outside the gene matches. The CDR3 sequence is CASSYGRGGGDTQYF. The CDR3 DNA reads TGTGCCAGCAGTTACGGGCGGGGGGGCGGCGATACGCAGTATTTT.

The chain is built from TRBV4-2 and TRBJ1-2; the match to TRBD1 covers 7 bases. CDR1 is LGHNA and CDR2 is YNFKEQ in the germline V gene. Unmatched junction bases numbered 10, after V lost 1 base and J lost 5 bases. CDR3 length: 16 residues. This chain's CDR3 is CASSQGSEGAVYGYTF. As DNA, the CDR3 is TGTGCCAGCAGCCAAGGGTCCGAGGGGGCGGTTTATGGCTACACCTTC.

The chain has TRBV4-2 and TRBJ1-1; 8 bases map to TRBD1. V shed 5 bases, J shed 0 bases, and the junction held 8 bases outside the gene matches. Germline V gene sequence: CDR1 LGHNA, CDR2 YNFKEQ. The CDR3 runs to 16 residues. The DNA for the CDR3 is TGTGCCAGCAGCGCCCGGTCAGGGGGCTTGAACACTGAAGCTTTCTTT. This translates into CASSARSGGLNTEAFF.

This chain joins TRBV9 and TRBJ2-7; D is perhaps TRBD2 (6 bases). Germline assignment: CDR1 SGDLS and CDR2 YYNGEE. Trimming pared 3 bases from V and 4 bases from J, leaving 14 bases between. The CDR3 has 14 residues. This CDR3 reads CASSGAGSPYEQYF. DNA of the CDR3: TGTGCCAGCAGCGGAGCGGGCTCCCCATACGAGCAGTACTTC.

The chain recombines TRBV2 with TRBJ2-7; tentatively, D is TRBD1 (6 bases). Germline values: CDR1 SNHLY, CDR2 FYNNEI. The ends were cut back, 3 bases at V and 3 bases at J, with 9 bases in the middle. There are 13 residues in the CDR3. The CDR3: CASSERGNYEQYF. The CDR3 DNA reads TGTGCCAGCAGTGAGAGGGGGAACTACGAGCAGTACTTC.

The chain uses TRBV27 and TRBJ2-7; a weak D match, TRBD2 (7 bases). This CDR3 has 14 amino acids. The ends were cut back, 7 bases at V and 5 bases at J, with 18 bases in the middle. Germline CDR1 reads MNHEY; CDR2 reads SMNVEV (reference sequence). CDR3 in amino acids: CASMAWGGQNEQYF. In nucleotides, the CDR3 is TGTGCCAGCATGGCATGGGGGGGGCAAAACGAGCAGTACTTC.

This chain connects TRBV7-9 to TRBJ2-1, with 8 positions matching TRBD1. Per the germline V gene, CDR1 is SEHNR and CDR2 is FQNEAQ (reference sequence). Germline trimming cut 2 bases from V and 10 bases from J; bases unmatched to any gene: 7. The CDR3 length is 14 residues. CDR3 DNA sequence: TGTGCCAGCAGCTTACGTCAGGGGGCTCGGGAGCAGTTCTTC. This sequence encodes CASSLRQGAREQFF.

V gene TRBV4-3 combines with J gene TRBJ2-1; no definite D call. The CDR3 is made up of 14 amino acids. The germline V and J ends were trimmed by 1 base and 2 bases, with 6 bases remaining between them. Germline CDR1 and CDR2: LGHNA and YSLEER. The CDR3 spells CASSQAIAYNEQFF. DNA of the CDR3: TGCGCCAGCAGCCAAGCAATAGCCTACAATGAGCAGTTCTTC.